This TCR beta chain was recovered during a study of shared clonotypes between healthy human individuals. Study details: Per-donor plates numbered three CD4 naive, three CD4 memory, two CD8 naive and one CD8 memory.

Study outcomes and limitations: Generally, naive subsets came out with larger estimated richness than memory subsets.

The CDR3 has 16 residues. From germline, CDR1 is SGHRS and CDR2 YFSETQ. The V end lost 1 base, the J end lost 2 bases, and 10 bases lay between the germline ends. TCRdb's copy holds only in-frame clones and misses some; the assay was immunoSEQ multiplex PCR. This table has roughly 2 million clones, around 95% appearing once. In regard to this clone: Its antigen is undetermined.

This receptor was taken from a man younger than 35 in good health. The sequencing input was naive CD4+ T cells sorted from blood. Documented subset: CD45RA+ positively selected. The chain uses TRBV5-1 and TRBJ2-6; D is possibly TRBD1 or TRBD2 (6 bases each). CDR3 sequence reads: CASSLSGGAGANVLTF. CDR3 nucleotide sequence: TGCGCCAGCAGCTTGTCCGGGGGCGCTGGGGCCAACGTCCTGACTTTC.